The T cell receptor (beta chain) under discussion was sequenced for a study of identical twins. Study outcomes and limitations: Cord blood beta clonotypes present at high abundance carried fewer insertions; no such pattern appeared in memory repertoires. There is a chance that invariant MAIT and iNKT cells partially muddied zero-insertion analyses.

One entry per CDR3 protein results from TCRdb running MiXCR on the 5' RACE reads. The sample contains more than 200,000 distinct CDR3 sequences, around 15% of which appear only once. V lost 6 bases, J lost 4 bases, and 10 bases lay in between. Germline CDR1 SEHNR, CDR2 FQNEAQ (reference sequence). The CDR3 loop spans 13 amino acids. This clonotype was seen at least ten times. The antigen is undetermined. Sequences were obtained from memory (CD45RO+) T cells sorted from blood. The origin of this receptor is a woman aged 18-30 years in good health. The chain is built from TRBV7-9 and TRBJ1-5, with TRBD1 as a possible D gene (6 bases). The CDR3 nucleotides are TGTGCCAGCAGTTTAACAGGGAATCAGCCCCAGCATTTT. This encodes CASSLTGNQPQHF.